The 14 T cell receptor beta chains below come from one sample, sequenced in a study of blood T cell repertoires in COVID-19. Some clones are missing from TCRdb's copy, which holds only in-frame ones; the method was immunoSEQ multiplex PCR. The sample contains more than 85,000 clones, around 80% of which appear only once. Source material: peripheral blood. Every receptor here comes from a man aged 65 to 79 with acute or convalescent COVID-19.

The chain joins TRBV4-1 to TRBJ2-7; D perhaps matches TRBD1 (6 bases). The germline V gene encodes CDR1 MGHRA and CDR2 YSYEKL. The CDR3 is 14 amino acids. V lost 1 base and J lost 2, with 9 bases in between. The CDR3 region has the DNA TGCGCCAGCAGCCAAGTGGACAGAACCTACGAGCAGTACTTC. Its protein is CASSQVDRTYEQYF.

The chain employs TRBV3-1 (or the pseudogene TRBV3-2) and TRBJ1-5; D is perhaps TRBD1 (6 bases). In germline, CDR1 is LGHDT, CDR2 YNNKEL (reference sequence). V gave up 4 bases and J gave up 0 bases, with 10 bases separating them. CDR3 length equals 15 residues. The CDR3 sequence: CASSPTGYSNQPQHF. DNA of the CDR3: TGTGCCAGCAGCCCGACAGGATATAGCAATCAGCCCCAGCATTTT.

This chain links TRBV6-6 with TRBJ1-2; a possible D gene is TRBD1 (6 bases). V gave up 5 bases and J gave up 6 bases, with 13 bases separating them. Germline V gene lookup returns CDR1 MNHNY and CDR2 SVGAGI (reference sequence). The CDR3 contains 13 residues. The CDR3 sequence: CASSPRGYDGYTF. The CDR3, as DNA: TGTGCCAGCAGTCCAAGGGGGTATGATGGCTACACCTTC.

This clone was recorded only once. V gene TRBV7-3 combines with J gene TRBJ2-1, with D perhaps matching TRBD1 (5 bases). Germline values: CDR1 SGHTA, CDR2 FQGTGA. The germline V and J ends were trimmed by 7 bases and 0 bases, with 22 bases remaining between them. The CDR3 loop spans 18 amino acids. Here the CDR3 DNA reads TGTGCCAGCACCACCCCAGGGTCCACAGTCCGCTCCTACAATGAGCAGTTCTTC. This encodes CASTTPGSTVRSYNEQFF.

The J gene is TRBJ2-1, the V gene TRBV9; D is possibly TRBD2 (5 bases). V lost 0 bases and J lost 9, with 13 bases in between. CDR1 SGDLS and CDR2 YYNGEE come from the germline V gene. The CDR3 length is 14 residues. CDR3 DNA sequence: TGTGCCAGCAGCGTAGATCTAGCTCGAATTGAGCAGTTCTTC. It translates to CASSVDLARIEQFF.

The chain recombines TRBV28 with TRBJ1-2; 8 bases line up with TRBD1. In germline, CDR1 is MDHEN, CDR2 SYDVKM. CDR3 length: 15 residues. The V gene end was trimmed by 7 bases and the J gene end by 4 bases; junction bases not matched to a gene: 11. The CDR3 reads CASTFRQGAFYGYTF. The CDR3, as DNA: TGTGCCAGCACTTTTCGGCAGGGGGCTTTCTATGGCTACACCTTC.

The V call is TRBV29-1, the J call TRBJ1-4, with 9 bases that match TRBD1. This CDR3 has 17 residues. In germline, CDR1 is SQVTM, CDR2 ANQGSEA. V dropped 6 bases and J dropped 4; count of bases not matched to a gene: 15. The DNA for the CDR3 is TGCAGCGTAGGAAGGGGACAGGGAAGAGGGCATAATGAAAAACTGTTTTTT. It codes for CSVGRGQGRGHNEKLFF.

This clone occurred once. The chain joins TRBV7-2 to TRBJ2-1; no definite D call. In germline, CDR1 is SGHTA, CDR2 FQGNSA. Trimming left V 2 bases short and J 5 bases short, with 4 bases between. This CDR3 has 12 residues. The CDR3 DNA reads TGTGCCAGCAGCTTAACTAACAATGAGCAGTTCTTC. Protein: CASSLTNNEQFF.

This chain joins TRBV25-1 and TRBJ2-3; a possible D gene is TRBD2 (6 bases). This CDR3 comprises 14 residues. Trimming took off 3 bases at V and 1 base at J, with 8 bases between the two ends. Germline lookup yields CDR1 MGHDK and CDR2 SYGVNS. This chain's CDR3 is CASSDSSGTDTQYF. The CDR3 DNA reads TGTGCCAGCAGTGACTCTAGCGGCACAGATACGCAGTATTTT. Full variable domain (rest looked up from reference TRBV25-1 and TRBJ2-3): EADIYQTPRYLVIGTGKKITLECSQTMGHDKMYWYQQDPGMELHLIHYSYGVNSTEKGDLSSESTVSRIRTEHFPLTLESARPSHTSQYLCASSDSSGTDTQYFGPGTRLTVL.

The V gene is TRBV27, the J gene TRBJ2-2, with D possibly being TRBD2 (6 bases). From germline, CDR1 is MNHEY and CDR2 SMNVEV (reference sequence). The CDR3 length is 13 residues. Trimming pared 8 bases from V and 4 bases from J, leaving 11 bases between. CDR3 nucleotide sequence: TGTGCCAGCCGGGAGATCCCCACCGGGGAGCTGTTTTTT. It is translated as CASREIPTGELFF.

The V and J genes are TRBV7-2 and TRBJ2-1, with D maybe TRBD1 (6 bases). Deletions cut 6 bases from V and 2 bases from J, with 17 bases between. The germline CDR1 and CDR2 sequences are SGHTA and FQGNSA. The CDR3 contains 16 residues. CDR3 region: CASRHRAGVTYNEQFF. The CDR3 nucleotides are TGTGCCAGCAGACACAGGGCTGGAGTAACCTACAATGAGCAGTTCTTC.

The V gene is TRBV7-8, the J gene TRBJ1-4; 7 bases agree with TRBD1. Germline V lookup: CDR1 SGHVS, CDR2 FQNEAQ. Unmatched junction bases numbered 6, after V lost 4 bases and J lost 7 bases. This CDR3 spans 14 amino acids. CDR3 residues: CASSSQAGGEKLFF. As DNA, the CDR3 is TGTGCCAGCAGCTCCCAAGCAGGGGGTGAAAAACTGTTTTTT.

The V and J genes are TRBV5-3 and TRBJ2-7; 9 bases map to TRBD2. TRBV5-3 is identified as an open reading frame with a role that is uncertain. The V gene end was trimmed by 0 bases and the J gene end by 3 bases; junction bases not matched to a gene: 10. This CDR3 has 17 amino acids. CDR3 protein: CARSLGSFASGIYEQYF. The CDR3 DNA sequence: TGTGCCAGAAGCTTGGGTTCGTTTGCTAGCGGGATCTACGAGCAGTACTTC.

CDR3 DNA sequence: TGTGCCAGCAGCCCCGGGACAGGGGGTACTAGCACAGATACGCAGTATTTT. Protein: CASSPGTGGTSTDTQYF. The chain is built from TRBV5-5 and TRBJ2-3; 11 bases align to TRBD1. The V gene end was trimmed by 4 bases and the J gene end by 0 bases; junction bases not matched to a gene: 7. The CDR3 spans 17 residues. CDR1 and CDR2 from the germline V gene are SGHKS and YYEKEE (reference sequence).